This T cell receptor beta chain was sequenced for a study of OX40 agonist ivuxolimab in advanced cancers. Whole-study context: Intravenous ivuxolimab at 0.01 to 10 mg/kg was given to patients every 2 weeks. Points from the study as a whole: Low clonal expansion, among the lowest seen, marked partial responders at 0.1-3.0 mg/kg.

Excluded were patients having autoimmune disease history or systemic immunosuppression. At cycle 4 day 1, cycle 7 day 1, and baseline, blood was sampled. The V end was cut by 4 bases, the J end by 6 bases, with 17 bases between. Germline-derived CDR1 and CDR2 are SGHRS and YFSETQ. The CDR3 is made up of 14 amino acids. Measured with immunoSEQ multiplex PCR; TCRdb has only the in-frame clones, and not every one. The data show approximately 50,000 clones, with around nine tenths seen just once and about 0.82% held by the top ten. Concerning this clone: Its antigen remains unknown.

The chain joins TRBV5-1 to TRBJ2-7; tentative D call: TRBD2 (7 bases). The sequence derives from an adult with an advanced solid tumor such as melanoma, head and neck, liver or kidney cancer. This specimen was CD4+ or CD8+ T cells sorted from blood, taken in a trial of the OX40 agonist ivuxolimab. The CDR3 sequence is CASSLPGGGGEQYF. The CDR3 nucleotides are TGCGCCAGCAGCCTCCCGGGCGGGGGCGGCGAGCAGTACTTC. Complete variable domain (other parts from reference TRBV5-1 and TRBJ2-7): KAGVTQTPRYLIKTRGQQVTLSCSPISGHRSVSWYQQTPGQGLQFLFEYFSETQRNKGNFPGRFSGRQFSNSRSEMNVSTLELGDSALYLCASSLPGGGGEQYFGPGTRLTVT.